This T cell receptor (beta chain) emerged from a study of sequential checkpoint blockade in melanoma. Across the whole study: Twenty-two patients had matched tumor biopsies before treatment and at week 13 after nivolumab or ipilimumab alone.

Using immunoSEQ multiplex PCR, the repertoire was profiled, and TCRdb retains in-frame clones only, with some absent. The sample includes approximately 9,700 clones, around 24% of them seen just once. CDR3 length: 15 amino acids. The germline gives CDR1 MDHEN, CDR2 SYDVKM. V dropped 2 bases and J dropped 5 bases, with 12 bases sitting between them. By share, this clone counts as large. Indicated treatment: randomized to nivolumab then ipilimumab (arm A) or the reverse (arm B). Specimen: tumor tissue (inferred from file names), collected from a patient given nivolumab and ipilimumab in sequence. The chain carries TRBV28 and TRBJ2-2; TRBD1 is a possible D gene (5 bases). The receptor was isolated from a human donor with melanoma. In DNA, the CDR3 is TGTGCCAGCAGTTTAGGCAGGGTAGGGACCGGGGAGCTGTTTTTT. It translates to CASSLGRVGTGELFF. Combining the CDR3 with reference TRBV28 and TRBJ2-2 gives the whole variable domain DVKVTQSSRYLVKRTGEKVFLECVQDMDHENMFWYRQDPGLGLRLIYFSYDVKMKEKGDIPEGYSVSREKKERFSLILESASTNQTSMYLCASSLGRVGTGELFFGEGSRLTVL.